Listed here are 18 T cell receptor beta chains from one sample, sequenced in a study of cytomegalovirus exposure and HLA in healthy donors. The PCR was carried out with 60 Vbeta primers and 13 Jbeta primers. Libraries were prepared by immunoSEQ multiplex PCR; TCRdb keeps only in-frame clonotypes and omits some of them. This table has 200,000 to 250,000 clones, 75% to 85% appearing once. Sequenced input: PBMCs. The source of these receptors is a woman aged 40 to 49 in good health and CMV-seronegative.

On this clone: The same CDR3 arises from other DNA sequences in this sample as well. In DNA form, the CDR3 reads TGCGCCAGCAGCTTGGTAACAGGGAACACCGGGGAGCTGTTTTTT. This sequence encodes CASSLVTGNTGELFF. This chain links TRBV5-1 with TRBJ2-2; tentatively, D is TRBD1 (5 bases). CDR1 is SGHRS and CDR2 is YFSETQ in the germline V gene. CDR3 length equals 15 residues. Trimming stripped 0 bases from V and 1 base from J, with 7 bases between.

This clone has more than one count but fewer than ten. The chain has TRBV7-2 and TRBJ2-7, with D maybe TRBD2 (7 bases). Trimming removed 5 bases at V and 3 bases at J, with 23 bases between. CDR3 length: 17 amino acids. Looked up from germline, CDR1 is SGHTA and CDR2 is FQGNSA. CDR3 in DNA: TGTGCCAGCAGCCGACGAGGGGGGAGGGTTACCTTCTACGAGCAGTACTTC. Its translation: CASSRRGGRVTFYEQYF.

The chain recombines TRBV29-1 with TRBJ1-1; a possible D gene is TRBD1 (6 bases). Trimming cost V 3 bases and J 5 bases, with 10 bases left between them. CDR1 SQVTM and CDR2 ANQGSEA come from the germline V gene. The CDR3 contains 12 residues. The CDR3, as DNA: TGCAGCGTTGACAGGGGTGAGACTGAAGCTTTCTTT. It encodes CSVDRGETEAFF.

The V gene is TRBV10-3, the J gene TRBJ2-7, with TRBD2 matching over 7 bases. CDR1 and CDR2 (germline): ENHRY, SYGVKD. V was pared by 7 bases and J by 2 bases, with 8 bases of the junction left unmatched. The length of the CDR3 is 14 residues. The CDR3 DNA is TGTGCCATCAACACGGACGGGAGGACCTACGAGCAGTACTTC. It encodes CAINTDGRTYEQYF.

This chain connects TRBV11-3 to TRBJ1-6, with D possibly matching TRBD1 (5 bases). CDR1 is SGHNT and CDR2 is YENEEA in the germline V gene. The CDR3 spans 15 residues. V was clipped by 6 bases and J by 4 bases, with 13 bases between them. The CDR3 protein is CASSPDSRYNSPLHF. The CDR3 DNA follows: TGTGCCAGCAGTCCCGACAGCCGTTATAATTCACCCCTCCACTTT.

The CDR3 loop reads CASSLSPENFSYEQYF. As DNA, the CDR3 is TGTGCCAGCAGTTTATCCCCCGAGAACTTCTCCTACGAGCAGTACTTC. The chain joins TRBV28 to TRBJ2-7, with D uncertain. CDR1 and CDR2 from the germline V gene are MDHEN and SYDVKM. Trimming stripped 1 base from V and 0 bases from J, with 13 bases between. The CDR3 has 16 amino acids.

This chain joins TRBV6-1 and TRBJ2-7; 7 bases align to TRBD2. CDR3 length: 14 amino acids. The J segment lost 6 bases and the V segment lost 6 bases, leaving 11 bases of the junction unmatched. CDR1 and CDR2 (germline): MNHNS, SASEGT. The CDR3: CASSLKPLAGEQYF. The DNA for the CDR3 is TGTGCCAGCAGCCTCAAACCTTTAGCGGGCGAGCAGTACTTC.

This clone is a singleton in its sample. V is TRBV7-9 and J is TRBJ2-7; D gene unclear. Trimming removed 4 bases at V and 6 bases at J, with 10 bases between. There are 12 residues in the CDR3. Germline V gene data show CDR1 as SEHNR and CDR2 as FQNEAQ (reference sequence). CDR3 amino acids: CASSSQSSEQYF. DNA of the CDR3: TGTGCCAGCAGCTCCCAGTCTTCCGAGCAGTACTTC.

V is TRBV4-2 and J is TRBJ2-1; no reliable D call. The CDR3 has 16 residues. Germline V gives CDR1 LGHNA, CDR2 YNFKEQ. Trimming cost V 1 base and J 6 bases, with 16 bases left between them. The CDR3 coding sequence is TGTGCCAGCAGCCAAGTCAGTGCCGAAGTAGCCAATGAGCAGTTCTTC. It specifies CASSQVSAEVANEQFF.

The chain carries TRBV30 and TRBJ2-2; the D gene is possibly TRBD2 (5 bases). V was trimmed by 4 bases and J by 6 bases, leaving 9 bases between them. CDR3 length: 12 amino acids. The germline V gene has CDR1 GTSNPN and CDR2 SVGIG (reference sequence). CDR3 DNA: TGTGCCTGGACCAGAGCGGCCGGGGAGCTGTTTTTT. It is translated as CAWTRAAGELFF.

Comment on this clone: One end of the junction does not line up with germline, which may come from a read error. The V call is TRBV2, the J call TRBJ2-7; the match to TRBD2 covers 10 bases. This CDR3 region has 14 residues. Germline loops: CDR1 SNHLY, CDR2 FYNNEI. For the CDR3, the DNA is TGTGCCAGCAGTAAAGCGGGAGGGCCGGAGGAGCAGTACTTC. This encodes CASSKAGGPEEQYF.

This clone was seen only a few times. The chain carries TRBV5-1 and TRBJ2-3, with TRBD1 as a possible D gene (5 bases). Trimming removed 0 bases at V and 4 bases at J, with 6 bases between. Germline values: CDR1 SGHRS, CDR2 YFSETQ. This CDR3 region has 13 residues. The CDR3, as DNA: TGCGCCAGCAGCTTGGGGGGCCCAGATACGCAGTATTTT. Translation gives CASSLGGPDTQYF.

This chain connects TRBV19 to TRBJ2-1, with 8 bases identical to TRBD2. V shed 4 bases, J shed 6 bases, and the junction held 8 bases outside the gene matches. The CDR3 totals 15 residues. Per the germline V gene, CDR1 is LNHDA and CDR2 is SQIVND (reference sequence). The CDR3 region has the DNA TGTGCCAGTAGTAGGACGGGAGGGCCGGGCAATGAGCAGTTCTTC. This codes for CASSRTGGPGNEQFF.

The chain combines TRBV27 with TRBJ1-5; 11 nucleotides align to TRBD1. From germline, CDR1 is MNHEY and CDR2 SMNVEV (reference sequence). This CDR3 comprises 14 residues. V was clipped by 6 bases and J by 9 bases; unmatched bases: 7. The CDR3 is CASRTGTGGWPQHF. CDR3 in DNA: TGTGCCAGCAGGACCGGGACAGGGGGATGGCCCCAGCATTTT.

The chain combines TRBV19 with TRBJ1-1; tentative D call: TRBD1 (6 bases). V lost 6 bases, J lost 1 base, and 15 bases lay in between. Germline V gene lookup returns CDR1 LNHDA and CDR2 SQIVND (reference sequence). This CDR3 spans 15 amino acids. The DNA of the CDR3 is TGTGCCAGTAGCCTAATCGACAGGAGGAACACTGAAGCTTTCTTT. This gives the protein CASSLIDRRNTEAFF.

The chain uses TRBV6-6 and TRBJ2-1; D gene ambiguous. V was shortened by 7 bases and J by 0 bases, with 10 bases between the two germline ends. CDR3 size: 14 residues. Per the germline V gene, CDR1 is MNHNY and CDR2 is SVGAGI (reference sequence). The CDR3, as DNA: TGTGCCAGCATTGGCCCCAGCTCCTACAATGAGCAGTTCTTC. This codes for CASIGPSSYNEQFF.

The V call is TRBV7-9, the J call TRBJ2-3; possibly TRBD2 for D (5 bases). CDR1 is SEHNR and CDR2 is FQNEAQ in the germline V gene (reference sequence). CDR3 length equals 14 residues. V lost 2 bases, J lost 1 base, and 7 bases lay in between. The CDR3 here is CASSLFSGTDTQYF. The CDR3 DNA reads as TGTGCCAGCAGCTTATTTAGCGGCACAGATACGCAGTATTTT.

The V gene is TRBV29-1, the J gene TRBJ2-7; 14 bases fit TRBD2. The J segment lost 0 bases and the V segment lost 6 bases, leaving 7 bases of the junction unmatched. There are 16 residues in the CDR3. Per the germline V gene, CDR1 is SQVTM and CDR2 is ANQGSEA. The CDR3 DNA is TGCAGCGTCGGGGGACTAGCGGGAGTCCTCTCCTACGAGCAGTACTTC. This codes for CSVGGLAGVLSYEQYF.